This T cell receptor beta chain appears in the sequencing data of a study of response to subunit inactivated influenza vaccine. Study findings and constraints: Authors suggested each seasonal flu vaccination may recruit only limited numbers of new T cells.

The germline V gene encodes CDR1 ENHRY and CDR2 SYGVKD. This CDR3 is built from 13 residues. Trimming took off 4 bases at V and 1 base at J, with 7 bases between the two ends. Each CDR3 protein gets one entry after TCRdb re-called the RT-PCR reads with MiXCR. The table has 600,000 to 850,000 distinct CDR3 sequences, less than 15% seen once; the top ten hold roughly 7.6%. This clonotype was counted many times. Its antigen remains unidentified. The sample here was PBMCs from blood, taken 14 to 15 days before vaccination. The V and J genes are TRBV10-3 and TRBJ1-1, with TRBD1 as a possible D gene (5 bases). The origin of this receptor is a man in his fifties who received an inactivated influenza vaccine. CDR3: CAISAGTNTEAFF. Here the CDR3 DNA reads TGTGCCATCAGTGCCGGGACGAACACTGAAGCTTTCTTT.